These 7 T cell receptor beta chains came from one sample sequenced in a study of cytomegalovirus exposure and HLA in healthy donors. Vbeta (60) and Jbeta (13) primers were used in the PCR. Method: immunoSEQ multiplex PCR; TCRdb's copy keeps in-frame clones and lacks some. The table has 190,000 or so clones, 75% to 90% seen once. Material: PBMCs. Receptors were obtained from a boy aged 5-17 years in good health and CMV-seronegative.

V gene TRBV27 combines with J gene TRBJ1-2; a weak D match, TRBD1 (5 bases). Germline CDR1 and CDR2: MNHEY and SMNVEV (reference sequence). Deletions cut 6 bases from V and 1 base from J, with 9 bases between. This CDR3 has 13 residues. The CDR3 loop is CASRGTFNYGYTF. CDR3 in DNA: TGTGCCAGCAGAGGGACTTTTAACTATGGCTACACCTTC.

Of note for this clone: The sample carries other DNA sequences with the same CDR3. The chain combines TRBV19 with TRBJ1-1, with TRBD1 as a possible D gene (5 bases). The length of the CDR3 is 13 residues. V was cut by 5 bases and J by 5 bases, with 12 bases left in between. Germline V gives CDR1 LNHDA, CDR2 SQIVND (reference sequence). The CDR3 here is CASSSQGGTEAFF. For the CDR3, the DNA is TGTGCCAGTAGTTCGCAGGGTGGAACTGAAGCTTTCTTT.

This sequence joins TRBV28 and TRBJ2-1; D is possibly TRBD1 (6 bases). V dropped 6 bases and J dropped 1 base, with 13 bases sitting between them. Germline CDR1 MDHEN, CDR2 SYDVKM. The CDR3 is 15 amino acids. The CDR3 coding sequence is TGTGCCAGCAGGGACAGAGCCAGGTCCTACAATGAGCAGTTCTTC. Protein product: CASRDRARSYNEQFF.

This clone was observed a single time. Other DNA sequences within the sample encode an identical CDR3. This chain connects TRBV9 to TRBJ1-1; D perhaps matches TRBD1 (5 bases). Germline V gene lookup returns CDR1 SGDLS and CDR2 YYNGEE. Trimming shortened V by 0 bases and J by 0 bases, and 9 bases separated the two germline ends. The CDR3 runs to 15 residues. The CDR3, as DNA: TGTGCCAGCAGCGTAGGAACAGGAATGAACACTGAAGCTTTCTTT. Protein product: CASSVGTGMNTEAFF.

The V and J genes are TRBV2 and TRBJ1-2; no definite D call. Germline CDR1 SNHLY, CDR2 FYNNEI. Trimming pared 3 bases from V and 4 bases from J, leaving 9 bases between. The CDR3 extends over 13 amino acids. The CDR3 region has the DNA TGTGCCAGCAGTGAGCTAATGAGCTATGGCTACACCTTC. Its protein is CASSELMSYGYTF.

In its sample, this clone was seen once. The chain couples TRBV11-3 to TRBJ2-3, with 7 bases lining up with TRBD2. CDR1 is SGHNT, CDR2 YENEEA, per germline. The length of the CDR3 is 13 residues. V lost 10 bases to trimming and J lost 3 bases; unmatched junction nucleotides: 7. The CDR3 DNA reads as TGTGCCACCCGGCGGGAGAGGACAGATACGCAGTATTTT. Translation: CATRRERTDTQYF.

The chain employs TRBV9 and TRBJ2-3; TRBD2 aligns across 7 bases. This CDR3 comprises 16 residues. The V and J ends lost 3 bases and 2 bases, in that order; junction bases with no gene match: 9. Germline CDR1 reads SGDLS; CDR2 reads YYNGEE. CDR3 protein: CASSALGEGYTDTQYF. The CDR3 DNA sequence: TGTGCCAGCAGCGCATTGGGGGAGGGTTACACAGATACGCAGTATTTT.